This TCR beta chain was identified in a study of T cell repertoires in cytomegalovirus infection. Study as a whole: The authors relied on CMV epitopes, both recently identified HLA-C-restricted and well-studied HLA-B-restricted. The public TCR beta signatures pointed to both CMV infection and matching HLA type.

Trimming took off 1 base at V and 0 bases at J, with 9 bases between the two ends. The CDR3 contains 15 residues. From germline, CDR1 is LGHNA and CDR2 YNFKEQ. Findings of the study overall: HLA-C-restricted, CMV-specific TCR beta clonotypes were dominant ex vivo. The study identified carriers of CMV plus the relevant HLA from cumulative public TCR beta family frequency.

TCRdb used MiXCR to reprocess the reads, holding one entry per CDR3 protein. The table includes 650,000 to 900,000 distinct CDR3 sequences, approximately 32% detected once. This clonotype has just a few counts. Its antigen is undetermined. The chain recombines TRBV4-2 with TRBJ1-1; no firm D call. This receptor was taken from a human donor in good health (CMV status not recorded). Some clones in this sample may be carry-over from other donors' samples. Sequencing used cultured CD8+ T cells from PBMCs, obtained from culture after CMV antigen stimulation. DNA for the CDR3: TGTGCCAGCAGCCAAGTAACGGTCATGAACACTGAAGCTTTCTTT. Its translation: CASSQVTVMNTEAFF.